This TCR beta chain was documented in a study of blood T cell repertoires in COVID-19 (TCRdb year 2020). Study-wide context: Recovered participants in ImmuneRACE Cohort 3 were defined by two consecutive negative NP/OP PCR tests, clearance by a healthcare professional, or resolution of symptoms. Collaborator samples came from the United States, Italy and Spain and covered acute and convalescent phases of COVID-19. The prospective study material was composed of cDNA or gDNA derived from T cells, B-cell-depleted T cells, or PBMCs. The dataset comprised deeply sampled blood TCRbeta repertoires from subjects exposed to, actively infected with, or recovered from COVID-19. The repertoires were released in a freely available public database meant as a resource for research on the immune response to SARS-CoV-2. Samples were obtained from the ongoing ImmuneRACE study (first 160 participants) and from over a thousand subjects provided by 6 global collaborators. Nearly every sample came with metadata listing a de-identified subject ID, COVID-19 status, age in years and sex. Where available, HLA class I and class II types were taken from metadata supplied by the sample provider and were not determined by assay-based typing.

Participants in the prospective study were enrolled through a virtual design, were aged roughly 18 to 95 years, and lived in under 25 United States geographic areas. In the prospective study, cohorts were assigned on the basis of participant-reported clinical history obtained from a screening survey and a study questionnaire. In the prospective study, whole blood, serum and a nasopharyngeal or oropharyngeal swab were collected from each participant by mobile phlebotomists. Additional blood draws and questionnaires over an approximately 2-month period could optionally be provided by prospective study participants. Before DNA extraction, blood samples from the prospective study were shipped at room temperature or frozen. The immunoSEQ Assay, a bias-controlled multiplex PCR, was used to amplify TCRbeta CDR3 regions from genomic DNA. The published analysis was carried out like this. The number of nucleated cells in each sample was estimated from the amplification of reference gene primers within the assay. To quantify the absolute abundance of each unique TCRbeta CDR3 rearrangement, sequence reads were collapsed and filtered. Productive Simpson clonality was computed per sample as the square root of Simpson's diversity index over productive rearrangements. The clones in this table, taken by TCRdb from immuneACCESS, are in-frame only. Not every clone is retained; where verified, under half of the shortfall comes from an unresolved V gene, and the cause of the rest is unknown. That table furnishes V, J and clone size, whereas the DNA furnished D and trimming. The sample table records some 300,000 clones; approximately 90% of these occur just once. The ten most abundant clones make up 2% to 2.5% of the sample.

The V end loses 4 bases and the J end loses 4 bases, and a stretch of 15 bases separates them. CDR3 length: 15 amino acids, cysteine to phenylalanine. Only the CDR3 part of the read is kept: 45 bases, read in frame from the first base. Taken from the germline V gene (reference sequence), the CDR1 and CDR2 loops are SGHNT and YYREEE. Turning to this clone: It lacks a known antigen. Base qualities are not recorded, but no much larger clone differs from it by a single base.

The study at large found these results: The amount of clinical and demographic metadata varied by source and participant and was provided uncurated.

The source material was PBMCs or T cells enriched from blood (not recorded which). The receptor comes from a woman aged 60-70 years in a cohort exposed to, infected with or recovered from COVID-19 (not recorded which). The chain employs TRBV5-4 and TRBJ2-1; tentative D gene TRBD2, with 6 bases matching. The DNA is TGTGCCAGCAGCCCCACGGGACTTGTGTACAATGAGCAGTTCTTC. Translated, it gives CASSPTGLVYNEQFF.